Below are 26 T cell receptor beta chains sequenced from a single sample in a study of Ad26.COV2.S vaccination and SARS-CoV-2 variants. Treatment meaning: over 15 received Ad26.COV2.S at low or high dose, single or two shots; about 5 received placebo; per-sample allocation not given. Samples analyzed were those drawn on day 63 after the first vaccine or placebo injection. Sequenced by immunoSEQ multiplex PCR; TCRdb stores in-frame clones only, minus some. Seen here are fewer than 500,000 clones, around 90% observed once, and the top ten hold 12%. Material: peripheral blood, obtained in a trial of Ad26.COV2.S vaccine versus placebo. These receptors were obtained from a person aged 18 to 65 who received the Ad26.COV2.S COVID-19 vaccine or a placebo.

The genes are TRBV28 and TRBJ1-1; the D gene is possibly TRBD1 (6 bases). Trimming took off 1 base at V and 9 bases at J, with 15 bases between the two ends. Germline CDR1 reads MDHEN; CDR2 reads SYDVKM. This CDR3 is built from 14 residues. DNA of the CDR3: TGTGCCAGCAGTTTATTCGGACAGAATCCGAAAGCTTTCTTT. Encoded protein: CASSLFGQNPKAFF.

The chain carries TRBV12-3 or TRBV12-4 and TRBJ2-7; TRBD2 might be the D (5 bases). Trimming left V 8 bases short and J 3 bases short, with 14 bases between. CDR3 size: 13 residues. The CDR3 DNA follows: TGTGCCAGCGGGGTTCACGGGAACTACGAGCAGTACTTC. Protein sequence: CASGVHGNYEQYF.

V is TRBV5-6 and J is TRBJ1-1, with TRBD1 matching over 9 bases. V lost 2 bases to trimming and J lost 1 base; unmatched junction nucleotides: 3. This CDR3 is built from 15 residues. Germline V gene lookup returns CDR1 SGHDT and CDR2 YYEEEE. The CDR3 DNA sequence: TGTGCCAGCAGCTTACAGGGGGCGACGAACACTGAAGCTTTCTTT. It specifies CASSLQGATNTEAFF.

CDR3 residues: CASSLSPGVNTEAFF. CDR3 in DNA: TGTGCCAGCAGCTTAAGCCCGGGAGTAAACACTGAAGCTTTCTTT. The genes are TRBV7-2 and TRBJ1-1; D gene ambiguous. CDR3 length equals 15 residues. V was cut by 2 bases and J by 2 bases, with 12 bases left in between. The germline V gene encodes CDR1 SGHTA and CDR2 FQGNSA. Looking up the rest from reference TRBV7-2 and TRBJ1-1 gives the full variable domain: GAGVSQSPSNKVTEKGKDVELRCDPISGHTALYWYRQSLGQGLEFLIYFQGNSAPDKSGLPSDRFSAERTGGSVSTLTIQRTQQEDSAVYLCASSLSPGVNTEAFFGQGTRLTVV.

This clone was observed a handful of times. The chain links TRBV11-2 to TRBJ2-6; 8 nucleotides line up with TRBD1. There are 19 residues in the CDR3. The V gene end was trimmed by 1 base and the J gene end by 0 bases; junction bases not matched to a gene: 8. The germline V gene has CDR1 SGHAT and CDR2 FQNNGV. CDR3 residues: CASSLGVLRGLSGANVLTF. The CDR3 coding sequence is TGTGCCAGCAGCTTAGGGGTGCTCAGGGGGCTCTCTGGGGCCAACGTCCTGACTTTC.

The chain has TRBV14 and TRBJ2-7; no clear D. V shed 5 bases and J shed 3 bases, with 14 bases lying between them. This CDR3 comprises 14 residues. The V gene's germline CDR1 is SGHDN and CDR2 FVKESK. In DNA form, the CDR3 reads TGTGCCAGCAGCAAGACCCAGCAAGGCTACGAGCAGTACTTC. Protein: CASSKTQQGYEQYF.

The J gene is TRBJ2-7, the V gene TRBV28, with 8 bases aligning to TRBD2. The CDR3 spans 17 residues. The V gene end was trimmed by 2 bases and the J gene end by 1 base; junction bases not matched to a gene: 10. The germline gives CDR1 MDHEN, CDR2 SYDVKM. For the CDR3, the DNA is TGTGCCAGCAGTTTAGACCTAGCGACGGGGGGGTCCTACGAGCAGTACTTC. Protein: CASSLDLATGGSYEQYF.

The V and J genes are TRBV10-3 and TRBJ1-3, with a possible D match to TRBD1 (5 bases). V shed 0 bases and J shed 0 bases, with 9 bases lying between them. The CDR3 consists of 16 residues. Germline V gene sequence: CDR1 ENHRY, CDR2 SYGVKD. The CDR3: CAISESRGDSGNTIYF. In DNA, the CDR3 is TGTGCCATCAGTGAGTCAAGGGGAGACTCTGGAAACACCATATATTTT.

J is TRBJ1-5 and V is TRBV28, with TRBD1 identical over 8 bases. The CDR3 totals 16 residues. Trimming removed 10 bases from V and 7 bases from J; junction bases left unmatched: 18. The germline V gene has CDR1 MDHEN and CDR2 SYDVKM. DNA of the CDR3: TGTGCCACCCTGAGGGGGGGGCAGGGGGCCTTCCAGCCCCAGCATTTT. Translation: CATLRGGQGAFQPQHF.

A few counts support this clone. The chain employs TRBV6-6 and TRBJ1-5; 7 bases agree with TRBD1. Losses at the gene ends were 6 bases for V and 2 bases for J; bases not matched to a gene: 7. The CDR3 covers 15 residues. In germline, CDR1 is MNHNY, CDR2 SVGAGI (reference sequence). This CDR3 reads CASRTGFSGNQPQHF. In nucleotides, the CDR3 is TGTGCCAGCAGGACAGGGTTTTCAGGCAATCAGCCCCAGCATTTT.

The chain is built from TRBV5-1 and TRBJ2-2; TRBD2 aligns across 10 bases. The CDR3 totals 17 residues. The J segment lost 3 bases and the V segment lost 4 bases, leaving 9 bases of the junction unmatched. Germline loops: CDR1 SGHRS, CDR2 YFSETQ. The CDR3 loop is CASSLAGDFLYTGELFF. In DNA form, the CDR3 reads TGCGCCAGCAGCCTAGCGGGAGATTTTCTGTACACCGGGGAGCTGTTTTTT.

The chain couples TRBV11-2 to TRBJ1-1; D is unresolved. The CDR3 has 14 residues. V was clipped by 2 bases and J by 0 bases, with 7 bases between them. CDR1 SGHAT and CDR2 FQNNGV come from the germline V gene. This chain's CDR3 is CASSLMEMNTEAFF. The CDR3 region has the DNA TGTGCCAGCAGCTTAATGGAGATGAACACTGAAGCTTTCTTT.

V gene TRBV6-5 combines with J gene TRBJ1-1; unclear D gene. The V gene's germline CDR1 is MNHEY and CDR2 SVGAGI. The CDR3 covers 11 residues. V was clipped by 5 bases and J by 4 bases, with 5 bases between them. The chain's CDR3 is CASSKATEAFF. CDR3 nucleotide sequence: TGTGCCAGCAGTAAGGCCACTGAAGCTTTCTTT.

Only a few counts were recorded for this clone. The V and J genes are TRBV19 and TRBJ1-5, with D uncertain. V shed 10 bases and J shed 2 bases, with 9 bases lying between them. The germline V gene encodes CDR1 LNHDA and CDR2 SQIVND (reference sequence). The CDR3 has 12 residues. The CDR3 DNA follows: TGTGCCACCCGCACGGGCAATCAGCCCCAGCATTTT. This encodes CATRTGNQPQHF.

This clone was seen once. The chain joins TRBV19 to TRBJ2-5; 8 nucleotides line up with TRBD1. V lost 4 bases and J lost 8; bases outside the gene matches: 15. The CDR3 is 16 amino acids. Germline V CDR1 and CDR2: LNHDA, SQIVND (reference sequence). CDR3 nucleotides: TGTGCCAGTAGTACACGAACGGGACAGGCCCCGGATACCCAGTACTTC. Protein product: CASSTRTGQAPDTQYF. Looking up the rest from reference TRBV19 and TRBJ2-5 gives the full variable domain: DGGITQSPKYLFRKEGQNVTLSCEQNLNHDAMYWYRQDPGQGLRLIYYSQIVNDFQKGDIAEGYSVSREKKESFPLTVTSAQKNPTAFYLCASSTRTGQAPDTQYFGPGTRLLVL.

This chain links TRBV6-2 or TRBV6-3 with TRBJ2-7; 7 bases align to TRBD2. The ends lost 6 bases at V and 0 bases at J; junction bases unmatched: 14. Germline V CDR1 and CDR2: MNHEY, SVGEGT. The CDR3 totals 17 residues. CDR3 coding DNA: TGTGCCAGCAGCACTCCACCGGCTAGCGGAGTCTCCTACGAGCAGTACTTC. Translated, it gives CASSTPPASGVSYEQYF.

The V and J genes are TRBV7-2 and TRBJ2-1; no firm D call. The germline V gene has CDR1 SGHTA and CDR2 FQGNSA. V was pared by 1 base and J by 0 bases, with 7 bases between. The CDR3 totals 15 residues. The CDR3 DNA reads TGTGCCAGCAGCTTAGAAACGGCCTCCTACAATGAGCAGTTCTTC. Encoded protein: CASSLETASYNEQFF.

The CDR3 is CASSLEGFYYGYTF. CDR3 DNA sequence: TGTGCCAGCAGCTTGGAAGGGTTTTACTATGGCTACACCTTC. V and J are TRBV5-6 and TRBJ1-2, with D unresolved. The CDR3 runs 14 residues. CDR1 is SGHDT, CDR2 YYEEEE, per germline. V shed 0 bases and J shed 3 bases, with 9 bases lying between them.

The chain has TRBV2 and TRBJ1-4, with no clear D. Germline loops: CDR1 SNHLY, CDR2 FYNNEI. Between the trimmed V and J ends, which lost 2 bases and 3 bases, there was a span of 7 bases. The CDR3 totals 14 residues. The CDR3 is CASSERTSNEKLFF. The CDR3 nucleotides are TGTGCCAGCAGTGAAAGGACCTCTAATGAAAAACTGTTTTTT.

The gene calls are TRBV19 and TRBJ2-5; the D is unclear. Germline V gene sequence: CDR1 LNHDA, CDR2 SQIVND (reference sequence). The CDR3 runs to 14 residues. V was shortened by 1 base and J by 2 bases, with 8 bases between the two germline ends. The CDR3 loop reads CASSIVGQQETQYF. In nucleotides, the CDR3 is TGTGCCAGTAGTATAGTCGGGCAGCAAGAGACCCAGTACTTC.

CDR3 in DNA: TGCGCCAGCAGCCAAGATTTAGGGGAGCTGTTTTTT. Amino acid sequence: CASSQDLGELFF. The chain combines TRBV4-3 with TRBJ2-2; no firm D call. Per the germline V gene, CDR1 is LGHNA and CDR2 is YSLEER. The CDR3 length is 12 residues. Trimming removed 0 bases at V and 8 bases at J, with 4 bases between.

CDR3 sequence reads: CASSYSSGITEAFF. CDR3 sequence (DNA): TGTGCCAGCAGTTACTCGTCTGGGATCACTGAAGCTTTCTTT. V is TRBV6-5 and J is TRBJ1-1; D remains unclear. From germline, CDR1 is MNHEY and CDR2 SVGAGI. The CDR3 has 14 residues. V was clipped by 0 bases and J by 4 bases, with 9 bases between them.

The CDR3 DNA reads TGTGCCAGTAGTCCGGGGGACAGGGTAGATACGCAGTATTTT. The encoded protein is CASSPGDRVDTQYF. The gene calls are TRBV19 and TRBJ2-3; 9 bases match TRBD1. The CDR3 is 14 amino acids. Germline CDR1 and CDR2: LNHDA and SQIVND (reference sequence). J was trimmed by 5 bases and V by 5 bases; bases with no gene match: 5.

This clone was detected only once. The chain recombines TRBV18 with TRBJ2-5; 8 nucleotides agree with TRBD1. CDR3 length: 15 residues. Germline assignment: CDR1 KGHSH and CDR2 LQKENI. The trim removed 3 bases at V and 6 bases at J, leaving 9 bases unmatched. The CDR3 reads CASSPPTGVDKTQYF. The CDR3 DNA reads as TGTGCCAGCTCACCCCCGACAGGGGTGGATAAGACCCAGTACTTC. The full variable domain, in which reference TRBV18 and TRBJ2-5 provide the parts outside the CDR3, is NAGVMQNPRHLVRRRGQEARLRCSPMKGHSHVYWYRQLPEEGLKFMVYLQKENIIDESGMPKERFSAEFPKEGPSILRIQQVVRGDSAAYFCASSPPTGVDKTQYFGPGTRLLVL.

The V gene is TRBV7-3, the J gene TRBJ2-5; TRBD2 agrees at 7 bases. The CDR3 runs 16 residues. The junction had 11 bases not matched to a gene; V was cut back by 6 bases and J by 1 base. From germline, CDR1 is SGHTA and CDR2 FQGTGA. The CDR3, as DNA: TGTGCCAGCAGGTCTCCGGGACTAACCCTCCAAGAGACCCAGTACTTC. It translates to CASRSPGLTLQETQYF. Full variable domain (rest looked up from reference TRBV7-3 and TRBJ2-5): GAGVSQTPSNKVTEKGKYVELRCDPISGHTALYWYRQSLGQGPEFLIYFQGTGAADDSGLPNDRFFAVRPEGSVSTLKIQRTERGDSAVYLCASRSPGLTLQETQYFGPGTRLLVL.

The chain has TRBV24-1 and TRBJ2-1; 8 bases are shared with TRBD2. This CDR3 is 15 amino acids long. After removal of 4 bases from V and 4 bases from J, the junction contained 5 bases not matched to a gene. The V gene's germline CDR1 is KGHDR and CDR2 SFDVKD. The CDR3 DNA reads TGTGCCACCAGTGAAGCCGGGGGGGGATACAATGAGCAGTTCTTC. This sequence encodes CATSEAGGGYNEQFF.